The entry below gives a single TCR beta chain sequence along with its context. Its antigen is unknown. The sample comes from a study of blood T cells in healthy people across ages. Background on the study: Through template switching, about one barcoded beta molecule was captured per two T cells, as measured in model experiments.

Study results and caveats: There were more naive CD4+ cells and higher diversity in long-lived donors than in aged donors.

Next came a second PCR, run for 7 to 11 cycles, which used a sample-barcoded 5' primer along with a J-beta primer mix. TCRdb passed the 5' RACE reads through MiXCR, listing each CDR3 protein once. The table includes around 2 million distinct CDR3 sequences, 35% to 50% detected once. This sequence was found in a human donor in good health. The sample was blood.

This chain's CDR3 is CSADLRGNNEQFF. As DNA, the CDR3 is TGCAGTGCTGACCTCAGGGGCAACAATGAGCAGTTCTTC. The genes are TRBV20-1 and TRBJ2-1, with D possibly being TRBD1 (6 bases). CDR1 and CDR2 (germline): DFQATT, SNEGSKA (reference sequence). This CDR3 is 13 amino acids long. Trimming stripped 5 bases from V and 5 bases from J, with 13 bases between.